These 21 T cell receptor beta chains share one sample of origin, sequenced in a study of cytomegalovirus exposure and HLA in healthy donors (dated by TCRdb to 2017 to 2019). The library was obtained by the immunoSEQ multiplex PCR assay. The immuneACCESS repertoire file appears here via TCRdb, limited to in-frame rearrangements. These files lack a portion of the clones; in checked studies, under half of the deficit traces to unresolved V genes, and the cause of the others is not known. This sample lists around 90,000 clones; about four fifths were detected once. Clones ranked in the top ten supply about 12% of the sample. Sequenced sample: PBMCs. The receptors stem from a woman in her late teens or twenties in good health and CMV-seropositive.

The chain employs TRBV29-1 and TRBJ2-5; possible D gene TRBD1, 6 bases. V dropped 6 bases and J dropped 5 bases, with 13 bases sitting between them. This CDR3 has 12 amino acids. Germline values: CDR1 SQVTM, CDR2 ANQGSEA. The CDR3 bases are TGCAGCGTACAAGGGGGTTGGGAGACCCAGTACTTC. This gives the protein CSVQGGWETQYF.

V and J are TRBV11-2 and TRBJ1-5; no clear D. Per the germline V gene, CDR1 is SGHAT and CDR2 is FQNNGV. The CDR3 covers 14 residues. V lost 5 bases, J lost 5 bases, and 13 bases lay in between. The CDR3: CASSPSVRYQPQHF. DNA of the CDR3: TGTGCCAGCAGCCCCTCCGTGAGGTATCAGCCCCAGCATTTT.

The CDR3 protein is CASSSRTANSYEQYF. The CDR3 DNA is TGTGCCAGCAGTTCACGGACAGCAAACTCCTACGAGCAGTACTTC. V usage is TRBV6-5 and J usage is TRBJ2-7; weak D call: TRBD1 (6 bases). The CDR3 has 15 residues. CDR1 and CDR2 (germline): MNHEY, SVGAGI. V gave up 4 bases and J gave up 0 bases, with 13 bases separating them.

This clone occurred once. The rearrangement uses TRBV9 and TRBJ2-1; 10 nucleotides align to TRBD1. The CDR3 totals 14 residues. The ends lost 3 bases at V and 6 bases at J; junction bases unmatched: 3. CDR1 and CDR2 from the germline V gene are SGDLS and YYNGEE. In DNA, the CDR3 is TGTGCCAGCAGCGCAAGGACAGGGGGCAATGAGCAGTTCTTC. It encodes CASSARTGGNEQFF.

The chain carries TRBV28 and TRBJ2-2; the D gene is possibly TRBD2 (6 bases). Germline loops: CDR1 MDHEN, CDR2 SYDVKM. V was clipped by 2 bases and J by 6 bases, with 10 bases between them. This CDR3 has 14 amino acids. The CDR3 region is CASSLKLAAGELFF. For the CDR3, the DNA is TGTGCCAGCAGTTTAAAACTAGCCGCCGGGGAGCTGTTTTTT.

This chain links TRBV28 with TRBJ1-2; no clear D gene. CDR3 length: 11 amino acids. The V end lost 5 bases, the J end lost 8 bases, and 9 bases lay between the germline ends. The germline gives CDR1 MDHEN, CDR2 SYDVKM. CDR3: CASSTLEGYTF. In nucleotides, the CDR3 is TGTGCCAGCAGTACTCTGGAGGGCTACACCTTC.

This clone has only a few counts. The chain carries TRBV7-9 and TRBJ2-7; D is perhaps TRBD2 (7 bases). This CDR3 spans 18 amino acids. The V and J ends lost 3 bases and 2 bases respectively, with 23 bases between them. Per the germline V gene, CDR1 is SEHNR and CDR2 is FQNEAQ (reference sequence). The CDR3 bases are TGTGCCAGCAGCTTCTCTTTAGGGGAGGGGGGCCACCCCTACGAGCAGTACTTC. Residues: CASSFSLGEGGHPYEQYF.

The chain is built from TRBV27 and TRBJ2-5; D gene uncertain. The CDR3 is made up of 16 amino acids. V was trimmed by 7 bases and J by 0 bases, leaving 18 bases between them. CDR1 and CDR2 (germline): MNHEY, SMNVEV (reference sequence). CDR3 region: CASNQQRPGDQETQYF. CDR3 bases: TGTGCCAGCAATCAACAACGACCCGGAGACCAAGAGACCCAGTACTTC.

The CDR3 is CAWSVMTKETQYF. The DNA for the CDR3 is TGTGCCTGGAGTGTAATGACTAAAGAGACCCAGTACTTC. The genes are TRBV30 and TRBJ2-5, with a tentative D call TRBD2 (5 bases). V gave up 0 bases and J gave up 3 bases, with 8 bases separating them. Per germline, CDR1 GTSNPN and CDR2 SVGIG (reference sequence). The CDR3 covers 13 residues.

CDR3 region: CASSPPQQETQYF. CDR3 in DNA: TGTGCCAGCTCACCACCGCAGCAAGAGACCCAGTACTTC. The J gene is TRBJ2-5, the V gene TRBV18; D call uncertain. The CDR3 consists of 13 residues. The V gene's germline CDR1 is KGHSH and CDR2 LQKENI. The ends were cut back, 0 bases at V and 2 bases at J, with 4 bases in the middle. Full variable domain (rest looked up from reference TRBV18 and TRBJ2-5): NAGVMQNPRHLVRRRGQEARLRCSPMKGHSHVYWYRQLPEEGLKFMVYLQKENIIDESGMPKERFSAEFPKEGPSILRIQQVVRGDSAAYFCASSPPQQETQYFGPGTRLLVL.

CDR3 DNA sequence: TGTGCCAGCAGCGCGGGGACCGCCGATACCCAGTACTTC. Translating it yields CASSAGTADTQYF. The V gene is TRBV5-6, the J gene TRBJ2-5, with a weak D call TRBD2 (6 bases). The length of the CDR3 is 13 residues. The germline gives CDR1 SGHDT, CDR2 YYEEEE. Trimming took off 4 bases at V and 8 bases at J, with 15 bases between the two ends.

The chain recombines TRBV30 with TRBJ1-2; D is ambiguous. The CDR3 loop spans 15 amino acids. Per the germline V gene, CDR1 is GTSNPN and CDR2 is SVGIG (reference sequence). V dropped 0 bases and J dropped 2 bases, with 13 bases sitting between them. CDR3 in amino acids: CAWSVPVAFNYGYTF. CDR3 sequence (DNA): TGTGCCTGGAGTGTACCGGTTGCCTTCAACTATGGCTACACCTTC.

The chain links TRBV5-1 to TRBJ1-3; D might be TRBD1 (5 bases). Trimming cost V 0 bases and J 2 bases, with 15 bases left between them. This CDR3 is 17 amino acids long. The germline CDR1 and CDR2 sequences are SGHRS and YFSETQ. The CDR3 here is CASSLVEGSGPGNTIYF. The CDR3 region has the DNA TGCGCCAGCAGCTTGGTGGAGGGGTCGGGACCTGGAAACACCATATATTTT. Drawing the rest from reference TRBV5-1 and TRBJ1-3, the complete variable domain is KAGVTQTPRYLIKTRGQQVTLSCSPISGHRSVSWYQQTPGQGLQFLFEYFSETQRNKGNFPGRFSGRQFSNSRSEMNVSTLELGDSALYLCASSLVEGSGPGNTIYFGEGSWLTVV.

V and J are TRBV27 and TRBJ2-7; 8 positions match TRBD1. The germline gives CDR1 MNHEY, CDR2 SMNVEV (reference sequence). This CDR3 spans 13 amino acids. The ends lost 4 bases at V and 3 bases at J; junction bases unmatched: 2. This chain's CDR3 is CASSYRGDYEQYF. DNA of the CDR3: TGTGCCAGCAGTTACAGGGGGGACTACGAGCAGTACTTC.

The chain employs TRBV6-1 and TRBJ1-3, with D unclear. Trimming removed 5 bases from V and 0 bases from J, with 8 bases in between. This CDR3 has 14 residues. CDR1 and CDR2 (germline): MNHNS, SASEGT. The CDR3 DNA follows: TGTGCCAGCAGTAGCAGGTTCTCTGGAAACACCATATATTTT. Translated: CASSSRFSGNTIYF.

CDR3 in DNA: TGTGCCAGCAGCTTAGATCACGGGGAGAACACAGATACGCAGTATTTT. Amino acids: CASSLDHGENTDTQYF. The chain employs TRBV11-2 and TRBJ2-3; maybe TRBD2 (5 bases). The CDR3 spans 16 residues. The germline CDR1 and CDR2 sequences are SGHAT and FQNNGV. V lost 0 bases, J lost 2 bases, and 12 bases lay in between.

J is TRBJ1-6 and V is TRBV4-1; 8 nucleotides line up with TRBD1. Unmatched junction bases numbered 12, after V lost 1 base and J lost 10 bases. The CDR3 has 17 residues. Germline CDR1 and CDR2: MGHRA and YSYEKL. The DNA for the CDR3 is TGCGCCAGCAGCCAAGGACAGGGGTTGCGGCTTGGGTCACCCCTCCACTTT. This encodes CASSQGQGLRLGSPLHF.

The chain has TRBV7-9 and TRBJ1-2; 7 bases match TRBD1. The V and J ends lost 10 bases and 1 base, in that order; junction bases with no gene match: 6. Germline V gene lookup returns CDR1 SEHNR and CDR2 FQNEAQ (reference sequence). The CDR3 extends over 13 amino acids. The CDR3 protein is CATQTGLNYGYTF. In nucleotides, the CDR3 is TGTGCCACCCAGACAGGGCTTAACTATGGCTACACCTTC.

The chain uses TRBV30 and TRBJ1-2; possibly TRBD1 for D (5 bases). V gave up 5 bases and J gave up 5 bases, with 12 bases separating them. The CDR3 extends over 12 amino acids. Germline lookup yields CDR1 GTSNPN and CDR2 SVGIG (reference sequence). The CDR3 here is CAWSGGRYGYTF. The DNA for the CDR3 is TGTGCCTGGTCGGGGGGTCGGTATGGCTACACCTTC.

The chain uses TRBV10-3 and TRBJ1-2, with TRBD1 matching 7 bases. The length of the CDR3 is 16 residues. V shed 10 bases, J shed 1 base, and the junction held 15 bases outside the gene matches. Germline V lookup: CDR1 ENHRY, CDR2 SYGVKD. The CDR3 protein is CATGSAGQLINYGYTF. For the CDR3, the DNA is TGTGCCACCGGATCCGCGGGACAGCTAATTAACTATGGCTACACCTTC.

The chain couples TRBV6-5 to TRBJ1-2; maybe TRBD1 (5 bases). V lost 4 bases, J lost 5 bases, and 17 bases lay in between. CDR3 size: 15 residues. Per the germline V gene, CDR1 is MNHEY and CDR2 is SVGAGI. The CDR3 nucleotides are TGTGCCAGCAGTTCCGGCGGGGCTGCGGGTTATGGCTACACCTTC. This encodes CASSSGGAAGYGYTF.